Shown below are 26 T cell receptor delta chains from a single sample sequenced in a study of γδ T cells in repeated Plasmodium falciparum infection. Vgamma9/Vdelta2+ and Vdelta2-negative gammadelta T cells were flow-sorted from PBMC for bulk sequencing. TCRdb reanalysed the multiplex PCR reads with CATT. In the table there are 53,000 or so delta-chain clones, roughly 2% of which are singletons. Sequencing input: gamma-delta T cells from blood. The receptors shown here come from a pool of human donors (malaria-infected and uninfected, not separated).

The sample holds a few counts of this clone. TCRdb records a much larger clone's protein for this DNA, with a difference at residue 21 that likely arises from a read error; the protein given is the translation of the DNA. This sequence joins TRDV1 and TRDJ1; 8 bases map to TRDD3. TCRdb gives no J gene; it was assigned here by matching the DNA to germline. There are 24 residues in the CDR3. The germline V gene encodes CDR1 TSWWSYY and CDR2 QGS. The CDR3 nucleotides read TGTGCTCTTGGGGACCTTGGGATTCCGTCCTATTTCGCTGGGGGACCTCCTTACACCGATAGACTCATCTTT. This sequence encodes CALGDLGIPSYFAGGPPYTDRLIF.

In its sample, this clone was seen a few times. This DNA's translation and the protein TCRdb lists, from a much larger clone, do not match at residue 21, likely due to a read error; the protein shown is translated from the DNA. V and J are TRDV1 and TRDJ1; 10 bases match TRDD3. No J gene is reported in TCRdb; it was inferred here by comparing the DNA with germline. With V trimmed by 2 bases and J by 4 bases, 40 bases remained unmatched. Per the germline V gene, CDR1 is TSWWSYY and CDR2 is QGS. This CDR3 has 27 amino acids. The CDR3 DNA sequence: TGTGCTCTTGGGGAAACGTCTAAACCACCACCCCTCCACCCATTCCGCATGGGGGGATACGTTGACGATAAACTCATCTTT. Encoded protein: CALGETSKPPPLHPFRMGGYVDDKLIF.

Note on this clone: TCRdb has a much larger clone's protein, which differs at residue 7 from the translation of this DNA, likely because of a read error; what is shown is the protein translated from the DNA. V usage is TRDV1 and J usage is TRDJ2; TRDD3 matches at 11 bases. TCRdb leaves out the J gene; it was filled in here by matching the DNA to germline. Unmatched junction bases numbered 16, after V lost 0 bases and J lost 1 base. Germline values: CDR1 TSWWSYY, CDR2 QGS. This CDR3 is built from 22 residues. CDR3 coding DNA: TGTGCTCTTGGGGAACTCCCATTCCTTGGGGGATACGGCCACTATTTGACAGCACAACTCTTCTTT. Translation: CALGELPFLGGYGHYLTAQLFF.

This clone was seen a few times. A far larger clone is a single base away, which makes a read error likely. The sample contains more than one DNA sequence encoding this CDR3. The CDR3 is CALGEPSPPYWAPGTDKLIF. CDR3 nucleotides: TGTGCTCTTGGGGAACCCTCCCCCCCCTACTGGGCTCCGGGCACCGATAAACTCATCTTT. V is TRDV1 and J is TRDJ1; the D gene is possibly TRDD3 (6 bases). TCRdb leaves out the J gene; it was filled in here by matching the DNA to germline. The germline gives CDR1 TSWWSYY, CDR2 QGS. The V end lost 1 base, the J end lost 1 base, and 25 bases lay between the germline ends. This CDR3 is built from 20 residues.

This clone showed up many times. This likely reflects a read error, since a far larger clone is one base away. The same CDR3 arises from other DNA sequences in this sample as well. This chain connects TRDV2 to TRDJ1; 8 bases are shared with TRDD3. Assignment of the J gene here rests on matching the DNA to germline, because TCRdb gives none. Germline assignment: CDR1 GEAIGNYY and CDR2 EKD. CDR3 length: 20 amino acids. After removal of 4 bases from V and 0 bases from J, the junction contained 21 bases not matched to a gene. CDR3 sequence reads: CACDGVPPSGGPDYTDKLIF. CDR3 DNA sequence: TGTGCCTGTGATGGAGTGCCCCCCTCTGGGGGACCTGACTACACCGATAAACTCATCTTT.

This clone was seen repeatedly, ten times or more. This likely traces to a read error, being one base from a far larger clone. Other DNA sequences in the sample encode the same CDR3. The genes are TRDV2 and TRDJ1; 13 nucleotides align to TRDD3. TCRdb carries no J gene annotation; the J gene was assigned here by matching the DNA with germline. The CDR3 consists of 20 residues. The germline V gene encodes CDR1 GEAIGNYY and CDR2 EKD. V shed 1 base, J shed 0 bases, and the junction held 13 bases outside the gene matches. The CDR3 sequence is CACDTLQLGDTDSYTDKLIF. The DNA for the CDR3 is TGTGCCTGTGACACTCTCCAACTGGGGGATACGGATTCGTACACCGATAAACTCATCTTT.

This clone was seen a handful of times. The mismatch at residue 15 between this DNA's translation and the TCRdb protein of a much larger clone likely reflects a read error; the protein shown is translated from the DNA. The V call is TRDV1, the J call TRDJ1; tentatively, D is TRDD2 or TRDD3 (8 bases each). The J gene was not available in TCRdb and was assigned here by matching the DNA to germline segments. This CDR3 spans 21 amino acids. Germline V lookup: CDR1 TSWWSYY, CDR2 QGS. The V and J ends lost 6 bases and 0 bases respectively, with 32 bases between them. CDR3 protein: CALGFLPLSYWGLRNTDKLIF. As DNA, the CDR3 is TGTGCTCTTGGCTTCCTACCCCTGTCGTACTGGGGGCTCCGGAACACCGATAAACTCATCTTT.

The sample holds a few counts of this clone. With only one base between it and a far larger clone, this is likely a read error. Different DNA sequences within this sample yield the same CDR3. The chain has TRDV2 and TRDJ1, with a possible D match to TRDD3 (6 bases). Since TCRdb gives no J gene, matching the DNA to germline was used here to assign it. V was clipped by 4 bases and J by 0 bases, with 29 bases between them. Germline V gives CDR1 GEAIGNYY, CDR2 EKD. The CDR3 runs 20 residues. This chain's CDR3 is CACDGVPPSGGPDYTDKLIF. The CDR3, as DNA: TGTGCCTGTGATGGAGTGCCCCCCTCAGGGGGACCCGACTACACCGATAAACTCATCTTT.

This clone appeared many times. The likely explanation is a read error, given a far larger clone one base away. At the DNA level, this CDR3 is encoded by other sequences in the same sample as well. The V call is TRDV2, the J call TRDJ3; 9 nucleotides line up with TRDD3. The J gene, not given by TCRdb, was assigned here from a germline match of the nucleotide sequence. Trimming removed 7 bases from V and 0 bases from J; junction bases left unmatched: 12. Germline-derived CDR1 and CDR2 are GEAIGNYY and EKD. The CDR3 has 19 amino acids. DNA of the CDR3: TGTGCCTGCGACTCCGTGGGGGATAGGAGCTCCTGGGACACCCGACAGATGTTTTTC. It codes for CACDSVGDRSSWDTRQMFF.

This clone was seen at least ten times. The sample has other DNA sequences that encode this CDR3 too. The chain combines TRDV3 with TRDJ1, with TRDD2 as a possible D gene (8 bases). In germline, CDR1 is TVYSNPD, CDR2 GDNSRS (reference sequence). The CDR3 contains 22 residues. The V end was cut by 1 base, the J end by 2 bases, with 38 bases between. CDR3 coding DNA: TGTGCCTTTACCGATTCTTCCTACAGTGGTACTGGGGCGTACGGGTGGACCGATAAACTCATCTTT. Encoded protein: CAFTDSSYSGTGAYGWTDKLIF. The variable domain in full, with the rest retrieved from reference TRDV3 and TRDJ1, is CDKVTQSSPDQTVASGSEVVLLCTYDTVYSNPDLFWYRIRPDYSFQFVFYGDNSRSEGADFTQGRFSVKHILTQKAFHLVISPVRTEDSATYYCAFTDSSYSGTGAYGWTDKLIFGKGTRVTVEP.

This clone has a handful of counts. The protein TCRdb gives is from a much larger clone and does not agree with this DNA's translation at residue 15, likely a read error; the protein shown here comes from the DNA. J gene calling gave no result, while the V gene is TRDV2; the D call of TRDD3 is as the table states it, not checked on the DNA. The CDR3 has 16 amino acids. Germline CDR1 and CDR2: GEAIGNYY and EKD. The CDR3 bases are TGTGCCTGTGACACCGTGGGATACCAGTTTTCCGATAAACTCACCTTT. This gives the protein CACDTVGYQFSDKLTF.

There are many counts of this clone. Translating this DNA gives a protein that differs at residue 5 from the TCRdb one, which belongs to a much larger clone; a read error is likely, and the protein shown is this translation. This chain joins TRDV3 and TRDJ1, with 10 bases identical to TRDD3. Germline-derived CDR1 and CDR2 are TVYSNPD and GDNSRS (reference sequence). The CDR3 has 21 amino acids. Trimming removed 4 bases from V and 0 bases from J; junction bases left unmatched: 26. The CDR3 spells CAWGLTRRYWGIPSNTDKLIF. CDR3 DNA: TGTGCCTGGGGGTTGACGAGGAGGTACTGGGGGATCCCCTCCAACACCGATAAACTCATCTTT.

This clone showed up just a few times. For this DNA, TCRdb reports the protein of a much larger clone, which diverges at residue 16, most likely from a read error; the protein presented here is translated directly from the DNA. V and J are TRDV1 and TRDJ1; 13 nucleotides match TRDD3. The J gene, missing from TCRdb, was assigned here through DNA to germline matching. The junction had 23 bases not matched to a gene; V was cut back by 0 bases and J by 1 base. The CDR3 spans 24 residues. Germline CDR1 and CDR2: TSWWSYY and QGS. CDR3 nucleotides: TGTGCTCTTGGGGAACTGGGTTTCCTATCCCACTGGGGGATACGCGCACGGGCCACCGATAAACTCATCTTT. Its translation: CALGELGFLSHWGIRARATDKLIF.

A note on this clone: TCRdb's protein for this DNA is that of a much larger clone and differs from the translation at residue 15, likely a read error; the protein shown is the DNA translation. V is TRDV2 and J is TRDJ1, with D tentatively TRDD3 (5 bases). No J gene is reported in TCRdb; it was inferred here by comparing the DNA with germline. This CDR3 spans 20 amino acids. Per germline, CDR1 GEAIGNYY and CDR2 EKD. Trimming shortened V by 1 base and J by 4 bases, and 30 bases separated the two germline ends. The CDR3 DNA reads as TGTGCCTGTGACACAGTCGCTCCAATCCGCGATACAAGGCGCGACGATAAACTCATCTTT. Protein sequence: CACDTVAPIRDTRRDDKLIF.

As concerns this clone: The TCRdb record carries a much larger clone's protein, which differs from this DNA's translation at residue 3; a read error is the likely cause, and the protein listed here is the DNA translation. The chain couples TRDV3 to TRDJ1, with 13 positions matching TRDD3. Trimming at V came to 5 bases and at J to 0 bases, leaving 33 bases not matched to a gene. From germline, CDR1 is TVYSNPD and CDR2 GDNSRS (reference sequence). The CDR3 is 24 amino acids. CDR3 loop: CALRAYATYWGIRRSRTNTDKLIF. The CDR3 nucleotides read TGTGCCCTTCGGGCCTACGCGACGTACTGGGGGATACGCAGGAGTAGGACTAACACCGATAAACTCATCTTT.

There are a few counts of this clone. TCRdb's protein for this DNA is that of a much larger clone and differs from the translation at residue 10, likely a read error; the protein shown is the DNA translation. The chain combines TRDV1 with TRDJ1, with D possibly being TRDD3 (5 bases). TCRdb lists no J gene, so it was determined here by aligning the DNA to germline. The CDR3 runs 22 residues. The V end lost 0 bases, the J end lost 7 bases, and 36 bases lay between the germline ends. The V gene's germline CDR1 is TSWWSYY and CDR2 QGS. This CDR3 reads CALGELYFWRRTPLRRGGKLIF. The CDR3 DNA sequence: TGTGCTCTTGGGGAACTCTACTTCTGGAGGCGAACACCCTTAAGAAGGGGAGGTAAACTCATCTTT.

In its sample, this clone was seen a few times. TCRdb attributes to this sequence the protein of a much larger clone, which differs from the DNA translation at residue 17; a read error is likely, and the protein displayed is translated from the DNA. The V and J genes are TRDV1 and TRDJ1, with D tentatively TRDD2 (6 bases). Since TCRdb gives no J gene, matching the DNA to germline was used here to assign it. Trimming stripped 2 bases from V and 3 bases from J, with 34 bases between. CDR3 size: 22 residues. Germline V gives CDR1 TSWWSYY, CDR2 QGS. CDR3 nucleotide sequence: TGTGCTCTTGGGGAAACGTCGTTTCCTAGACTATATGAGATGGTATACGCCGATAAACTCATCTTT. This gives the protein CALGETSFPRLYEMVYADKLIF.

Turning to this clone: TCRdb shows a much larger clone's protein in place of this DNA's translation, and the two differ at residue 3, likely through a read error; the protein shown is translated from the DNA. V gene TRDV1 combines with J gene TRDJ1; TRDD3 aligns across 11 bases. TCRdb leaves out the J gene; it was filled in here by matching the DNA to germline. Germline V gene data show CDR1 as TSWWSYY and CDR2 as QGS. The CDR3 extends over 20 amino acids. The junction had 23 bases not matched to a gene; V was cut back by 10 bases and J by 1 base. The CDR3 DNA reads TGTGCTCCTGGTTCCTCCTGCAACTGGTACTGGGGGATAATCACCGATAAACTCATCTTT. Translating gives CAPGSSCNWYWGIITDKLIF.

The table lists this clone with a few counts. The protein in TCRdb stems from a much larger clone and differs at residue 12 from this DNA's translation, likely a read error; here the protein is translated from the DNA. J is TRDJ1 and V is TRDV3, with D tentatively TRDD2 (6 bases). TCRdb gives no J gene; it was assigned here by matching the DNA to germline. Germline assignment: CDR1 TVYSNPD and CDR2 GDNSRS (reference sequence). The length of the CDR3 is 21 residues. The CDR3 DNA is TGTGCTACGCTCAAAACCGTTATCCTACCGGGCCGGTGCCCATACACCGATAAACTCATCTTT. Translated, it gives CATLKTVILPGRCPYTDKLIF.

This clone has more than one count but fewer than ten. TCRdb's listed protein matches a much larger clone and diverges from this DNA's translation at residue 16, likely through a read error; the protein shown comes from the DNA. This chain connects TRDV1 to TRDJ1; 10 nucleotides agree with TRDD3. TCRdb supplies no J gene; here it was assigned by aligning the nucleotide sequence to germline. Trimming cost V 0 bases and J 1 base; bases outside gene matches: 29. Germline assignment: CDR1 TSWWSYY and CDR2 QGS. The CDR3 runs 25 residues. The CDR3 region is CALGELLRGATLLGDHWGFTDKLIF. In DNA form, the CDR3 reads TGTGCTCTTGGGGAACTTTTGAGAGGAGCTACTTTACTGGGGGATCACTGGGGGTTCACCGATAAACTCATCTTT.

This clone came up a few times. The mismatch at residue 13 between this DNA's translation and the TCRdb protein of a much larger clone likely reflects a read error; the protein shown is translated from the DNA. The CDR3 DNA is TGTGCTCTTGGGGACCCGACCCCATCCCGTACTGGGAGATACGCGGGGTACACCGATAAACTCATCTTT. It specifies CALGDPTPSRTGRYAGYTDKLIF. The chain recombines TRDV1 with TRDJ1, with a possible D match to TRDD3 (6 bases). No J gene was available from TCRdb, and it was assigned here by a germline match of the DNA. Looked up from germline, CDR1 is TSWWSYY and CDR2 is QGS. The CDR3 length is 23 residues. V was pared by 3 bases and J by 0 bases, with 35 bases between.

This clone showed up many times. A single base is all that separates this from a far larger clone, so a read error is likely. This CDR3 is also generated by other DNA sequences in the sample. The rearrangement links TRDV1 to TRDJ1; 7 nucleotides match TRDD3. The J gene is absent in TCRdb and was assigned here via DNA matching to germline. The J segment lost 0 bases and the V segment lost 4 bases, leaving 26 bases of the junction unmatched. The CDR3 loop spans 22 amino acids. CDR1 TSWWSYY and CDR2 QGS come from the germline V gene. The CDR3 loop reads CALGGPAFLRNWGWRYTDKLIF. In nucleotides, the CDR3 is TGTGCTCTTGGGGGTCCCGCCTTTCTACGAAACTGGGGATGGAGGTACACCGATAAACTCATCTTT.

Of note for this clone: TCRdb's protein for this DNA is that of a much larger clone and differs from the translation at residue 12, likely a read error; the protein shown is the DNA translation. At the DNA level, this CDR3 is encoded by other sequences in the same sample as well. The rearrangement links TRAV38-2/DV8 to TRDJ1; 12 bases line up with TRDD3. No J gene is reported in TCRdb; it was inferred here by comparing the DNA with germline. Germline CDR1 is TSESDYY and CDR2 is QEAYKQQN. The CDR3 is 24 residues long. Trimming took 1 base from V and 1 from J; bases not matched to a gene: 26. CDR3 amino acids: CAYRSFEYFQAAYWGIPATDKLIF. DNA for the CDR3: TGTGCTTATAGGAGCTTCGAGTACTTCCAAGCTGCGTACTGGGGGATACCGGCCACCGATAAACTCATCTTT.

Only a few counts were recorded for this clone. A read error likely explains why the TCRdb protein, taken from a much larger clone, differs from this DNA's translation at residue 3; the protein shown is translated from the DNA. The V gene is TRDV1, the J gene TRDJ4; D is possibly TRDD2 (8 bases). TCRdb supplies no J gene; here it was assigned by aligning the nucleotide sequence to germline. CDR1 is TSWWSYY, CDR2 QGS, per germline. This CDR3 is 21 amino acids long. CDR3 residues: CARGPYFLHVLGIAMARPLIF. DNA of the CDR3: TGTGCTCGTGGGCCTTACTTCCTACACGTACTGGGGATCGCAATGGCCAGACCCCTGATCTTT.

A word on this clone: The protein TCRdb lists belongs to a much larger clone and differs from this DNA's translation at residue 9, which points to a read error; the protein shown is made from the DNA. The chain is built from TRDV2 and TRDJ1, with TRDD3 matching 8 bases. Germline matching of the DNA provided the J gene here, since TCRdb leaves it blank. From germline, CDR1 is GEAIGNYY and CDR2 EKD. J lost 0 bases, V lost 4 bases, and 9 bases had no gene match. This CDR3 has 16 amino acids. CDR3: CACDPLLGAYTDKLIF. Here the CDR3 DNA reads TGTGCCTGTGATCCCTTACTGGGGGCGTACACCGATAAACTCATCTTT.

There are many counts of this clone. A far larger clone is off by one base, so a read error is likely. The identical CDR3 is also encoded by other nucleotide sequences in the sample. This chain uses TRDV1 with TRDJ1; 12 positions agree with TRDD3. The J gene, left out of TCRdb, was set here by checking the DNA against germline. Germline V CDR1 and CDR2: TSWWSYY, QGS. This CDR3 spans 19 amino acids. Here the CDR3 DNA reads TGTGCTCTCGGGGAACTTAGGGCCCCTCCAAATTCTGGGGGATACGAACTCATCTTT. This gives the protein CALGELRAPPNSGGYELIF.